This T cell receptor (beta chain) came from a study of shared clonotypes between healthy human individuals. Broader study findings: The authors sampled blood alone, and tissue repertoires likely differ. Shared across several donors were around 5% of the naive CD4 clonotypes.

This clone was seen a handful of times. Its antigen is unidentified. Germline V gene data show CDR1 as MNHEY and CDR2 as SMNVEV (reference sequence). The CDR3 runs 18 residues. V gave up 7 bases and J gave up 0 bases, with 22 bases separating them. Assay used: immunoSEQ multiplex PCR; TCRdb lists only in-frame clones, some missing. The sample has around 320,000 clones; 80% to 90% are singletons. Input material: memory CD8+ T cells sorted from blood. Subset: CD45RO+ cells pooled with CCR7-negative TemRA cells. The clonotype originates from a man between 18 and 29 years old in good health. The chain joins TRBV27 to TRBJ1-5; D unresolved. In DNA, the CDR3 is TGTGCCAGCACCGAAGCGGGTCTTTACCCCCATAGCAATCAGCCCCAGCATTTT. Translated: CASTEAGLYPHSNQPQHF.